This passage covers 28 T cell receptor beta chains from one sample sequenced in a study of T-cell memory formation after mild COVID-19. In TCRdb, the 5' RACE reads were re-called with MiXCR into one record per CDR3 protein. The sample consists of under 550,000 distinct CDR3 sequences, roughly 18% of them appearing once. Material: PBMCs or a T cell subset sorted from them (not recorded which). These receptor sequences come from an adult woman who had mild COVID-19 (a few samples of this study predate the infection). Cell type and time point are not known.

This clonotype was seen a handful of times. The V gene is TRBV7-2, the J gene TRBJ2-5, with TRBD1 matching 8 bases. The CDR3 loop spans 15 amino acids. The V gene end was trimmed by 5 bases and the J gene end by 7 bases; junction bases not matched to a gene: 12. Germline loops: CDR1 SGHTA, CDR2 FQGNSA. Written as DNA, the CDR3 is TGTGCCAGCAGCCTTTACCTTGACAGGGGAGGGACCCAGTACTTC. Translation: CASSLYLDRGGTQYF. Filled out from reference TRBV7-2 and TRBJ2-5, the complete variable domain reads GAGVSQSPSNKVTEKGKDVELRCDPISGHTALYWYRQSLGQGLEFLIYFQGNSAPDKSGLPSDRFSAERTGGSVSTLTIQRTQQEDSAVYLCASSLYLDRGGTQYFGPGTRLLVL.

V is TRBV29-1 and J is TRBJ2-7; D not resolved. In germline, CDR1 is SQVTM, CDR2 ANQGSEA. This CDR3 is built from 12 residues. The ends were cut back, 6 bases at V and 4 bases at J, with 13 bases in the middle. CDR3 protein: CSVRSVPYEQYF. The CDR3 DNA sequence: TGCAGCGTCCGGTCAGTTCCTTACGAGCAGTACTTC.

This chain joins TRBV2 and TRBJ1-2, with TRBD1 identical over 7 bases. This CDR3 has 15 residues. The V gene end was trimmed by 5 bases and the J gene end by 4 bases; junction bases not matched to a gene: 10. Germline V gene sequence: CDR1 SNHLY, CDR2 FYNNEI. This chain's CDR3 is CASSSTTGTAYGYTF. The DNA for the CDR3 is TGTGCCAGCAGTTCGACTACCGGGACAGCCTATGGCTACACCTTC.

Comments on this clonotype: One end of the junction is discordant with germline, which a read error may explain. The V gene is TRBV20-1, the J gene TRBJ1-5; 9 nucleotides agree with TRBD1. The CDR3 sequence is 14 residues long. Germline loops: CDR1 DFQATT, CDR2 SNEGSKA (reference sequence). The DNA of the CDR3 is TGCAGTGCTAGAGAGGACAGGGGCAAACAGCCCCAGCATTTT. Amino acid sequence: CSAREDRGKQPQHF.

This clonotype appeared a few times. In nucleotides, the CDR3 is TGTGCCAGCAGCGCCGGGACTAGTGGGGCTGAGCAGTTCTTC. As protein: CASSAGTSGAEQFF. This chain connects TRBV5-5 to TRBJ2-1; 8 bases are a match to TRBD2. Germline V gene data show CDR1 as SGHKS and CDR2 as YYEKEE (reference sequence). V gave up 4 bases and J gave up 9 bases; unmatched junction bases: 9. The CDR3 consists of 14 residues.

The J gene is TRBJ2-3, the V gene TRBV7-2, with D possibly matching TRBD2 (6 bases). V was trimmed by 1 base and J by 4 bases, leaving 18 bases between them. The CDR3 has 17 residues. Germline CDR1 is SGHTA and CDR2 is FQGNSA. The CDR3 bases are TGTGCCAGCAGCTTAGTGGGCCTGGGAGGTTTCGCAGATACGCAGTATTTT. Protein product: CASSLVGLGGFADTQYF.

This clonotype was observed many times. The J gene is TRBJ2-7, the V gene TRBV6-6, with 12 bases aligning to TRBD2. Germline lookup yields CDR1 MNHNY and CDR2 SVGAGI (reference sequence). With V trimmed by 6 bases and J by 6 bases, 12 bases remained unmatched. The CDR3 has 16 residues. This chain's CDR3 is CASRPPTSGSASEQYF. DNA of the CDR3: TGTGCCAGCAGGCCACCGACTAGCGGGAGTGCTTCCGAGCAGTACTTC.

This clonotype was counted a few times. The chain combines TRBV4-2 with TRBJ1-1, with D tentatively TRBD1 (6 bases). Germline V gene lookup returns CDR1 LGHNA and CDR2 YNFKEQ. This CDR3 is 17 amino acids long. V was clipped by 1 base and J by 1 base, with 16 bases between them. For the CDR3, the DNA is TGTGCCAGCAGCCAAGGAGCCCTAGGACAGAGGAACACTGAAGCTTTCTTT. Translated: CASSQGALGQRNTEAFF.

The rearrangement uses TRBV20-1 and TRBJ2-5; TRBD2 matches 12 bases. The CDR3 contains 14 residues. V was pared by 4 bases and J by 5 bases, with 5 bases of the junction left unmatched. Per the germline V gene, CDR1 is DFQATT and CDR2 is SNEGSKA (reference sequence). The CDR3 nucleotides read TGCAGTGCTAAGGCTAGCGGGGGGGCCGAGACCCAGTACTTC. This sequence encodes CSAKASGGAETQYF.

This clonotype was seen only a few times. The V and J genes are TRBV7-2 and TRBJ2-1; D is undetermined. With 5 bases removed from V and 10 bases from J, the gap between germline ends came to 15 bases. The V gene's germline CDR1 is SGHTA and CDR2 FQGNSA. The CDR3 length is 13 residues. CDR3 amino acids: CASSLLDGQEQFF. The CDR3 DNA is TGTGCCAGCAGCCTCTTAGACGGTCAGGAGCAGTTCTTC.

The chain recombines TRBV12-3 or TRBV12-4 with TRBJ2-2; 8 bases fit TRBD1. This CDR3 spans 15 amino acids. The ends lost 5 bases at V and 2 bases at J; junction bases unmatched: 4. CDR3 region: CASSRTGRNTGELFF. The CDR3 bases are TGTGCCAGCAGTAGGACAGGGCGAAACACCGGGGAGCTGTTTTTT.

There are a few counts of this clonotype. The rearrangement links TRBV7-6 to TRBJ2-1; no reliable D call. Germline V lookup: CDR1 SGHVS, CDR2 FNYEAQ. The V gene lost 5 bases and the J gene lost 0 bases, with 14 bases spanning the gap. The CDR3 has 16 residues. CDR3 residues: CASSPTTVSSYNEQFF. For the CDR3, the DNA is TGTGCCAGCAGCCCGACGACTGTGAGCTCCTACAATGAGCAGTTCTTC. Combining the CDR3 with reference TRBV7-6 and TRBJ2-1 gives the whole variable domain GAGVSQSPRYKVTKRGQDVALRCDPISGHVSLYWYRQALGQGPEFLTYFNYEAQQDKSGLPNDRFSAERPEGSISTLTIQRTEQRDSAMYRCASSPTTVSSYNEQFFGPGTRLTVL.

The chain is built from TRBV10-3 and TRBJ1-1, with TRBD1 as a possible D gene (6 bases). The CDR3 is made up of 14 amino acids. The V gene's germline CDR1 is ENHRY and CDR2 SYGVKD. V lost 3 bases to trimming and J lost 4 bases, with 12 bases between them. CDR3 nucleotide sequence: TGTGCCATCAGTGAATACAGGGAGGGCACTGAAGCTTTCTTT. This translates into CAISEYREGTEAFF.

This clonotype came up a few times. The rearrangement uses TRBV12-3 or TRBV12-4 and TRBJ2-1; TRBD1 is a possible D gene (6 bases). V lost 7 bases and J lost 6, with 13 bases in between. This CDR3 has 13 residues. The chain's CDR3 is CASTWGRRNEQFF. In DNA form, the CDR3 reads TGTGCCAGCACCTGGGGGCGCCGCAATGAGCAGTTCTTC.

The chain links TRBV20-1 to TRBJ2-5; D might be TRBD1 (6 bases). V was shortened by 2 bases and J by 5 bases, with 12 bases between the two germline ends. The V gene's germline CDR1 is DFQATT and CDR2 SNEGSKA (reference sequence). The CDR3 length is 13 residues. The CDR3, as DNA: TGCAGTGCTAGACTGGGGGCGCAGGAGACCCAGTACTTC. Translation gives CSARLGAQETQYF.

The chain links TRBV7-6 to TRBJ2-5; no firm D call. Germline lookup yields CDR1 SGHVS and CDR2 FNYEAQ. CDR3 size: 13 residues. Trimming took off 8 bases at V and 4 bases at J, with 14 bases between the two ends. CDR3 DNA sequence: TGTGCCAGCCGCGGTCCGCTGGGAGAGACCCAGTACTTC. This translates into CASRGPLGETQYF. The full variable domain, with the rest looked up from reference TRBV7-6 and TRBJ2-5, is GAGVSQSPRYKVTKRGQDVALRCDPISGHVSLYWYRQALGQGPEFLTYFNYEAQQDKSGLPNDRFSAERPEGSISTLTIQRTEQRDSAMYRCASRGPLGETQYFGPGTRLLVL.

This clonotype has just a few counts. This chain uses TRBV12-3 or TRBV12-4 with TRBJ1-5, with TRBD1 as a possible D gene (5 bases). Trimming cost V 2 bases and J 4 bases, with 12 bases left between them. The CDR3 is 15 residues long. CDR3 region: CASSLRAWGNQPQHF. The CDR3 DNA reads TGTGCCAGCAGTTTAAGGGCCTGGGGGAATCAGCCCCAGCATTTT.

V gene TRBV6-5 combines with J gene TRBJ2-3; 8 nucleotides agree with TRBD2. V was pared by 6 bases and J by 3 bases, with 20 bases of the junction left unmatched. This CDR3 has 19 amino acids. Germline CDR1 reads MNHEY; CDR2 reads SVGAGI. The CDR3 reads CASSPWAVRGGGPTDTQYF. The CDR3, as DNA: TGTGCCAGCAGCCCCTGGGCCGTTCGGGGCGGGGGGCCTACAGATACGCAGTATTTT.

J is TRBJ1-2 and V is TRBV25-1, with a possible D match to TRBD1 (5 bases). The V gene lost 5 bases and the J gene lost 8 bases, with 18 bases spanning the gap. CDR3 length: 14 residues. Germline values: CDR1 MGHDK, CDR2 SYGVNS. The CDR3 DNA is TGTGCCAGCAGTAGGGAGGGGCCTTCTGGGGGCTACACCTTC. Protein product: CASSREGPSGGYTF.

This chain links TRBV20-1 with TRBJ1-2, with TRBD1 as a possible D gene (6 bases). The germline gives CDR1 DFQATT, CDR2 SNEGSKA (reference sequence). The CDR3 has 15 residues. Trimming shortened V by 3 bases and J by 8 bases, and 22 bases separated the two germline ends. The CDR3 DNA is TGCAGTGCTAGTCCAGGGGACCGCCCGCAGGGGGGCTACACCTTC. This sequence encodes CSASPGDRPQGGYTF.

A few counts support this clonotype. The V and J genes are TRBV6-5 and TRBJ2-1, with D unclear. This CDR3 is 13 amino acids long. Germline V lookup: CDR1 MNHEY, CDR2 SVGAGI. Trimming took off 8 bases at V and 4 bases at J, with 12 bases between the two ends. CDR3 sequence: CASPPGRYNEQFF. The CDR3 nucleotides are TGTGCCAGCCCGCCTGGCCGTTACAATGAGCAGTTCTTC.

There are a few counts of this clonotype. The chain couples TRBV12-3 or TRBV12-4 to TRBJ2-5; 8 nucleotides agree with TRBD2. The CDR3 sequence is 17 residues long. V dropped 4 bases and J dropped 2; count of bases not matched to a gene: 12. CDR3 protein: CASSWPGLVSQQETQYF. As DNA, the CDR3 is TGTGCCAGCAGTTGGCCGGGACTAGTCAGCCAACAAGAGACCCAGTACTTC.

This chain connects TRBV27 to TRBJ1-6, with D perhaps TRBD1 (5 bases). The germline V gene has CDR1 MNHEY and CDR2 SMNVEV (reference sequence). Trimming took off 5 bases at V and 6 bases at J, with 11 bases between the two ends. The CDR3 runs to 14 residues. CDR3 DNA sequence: TGTGCCAGCAGTCCACAGGAATCTAATTCACCCCTCCACTTT. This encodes CASSPQESNSPLHF.

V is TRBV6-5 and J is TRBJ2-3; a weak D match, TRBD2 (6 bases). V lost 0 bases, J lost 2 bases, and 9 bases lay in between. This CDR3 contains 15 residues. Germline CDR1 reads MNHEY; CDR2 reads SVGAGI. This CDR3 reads CASSYSGGITDTQYF. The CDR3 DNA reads TGTGCCAGCAGTTACTCGGGCGGGATCACAGATACGCAGTATTTT.

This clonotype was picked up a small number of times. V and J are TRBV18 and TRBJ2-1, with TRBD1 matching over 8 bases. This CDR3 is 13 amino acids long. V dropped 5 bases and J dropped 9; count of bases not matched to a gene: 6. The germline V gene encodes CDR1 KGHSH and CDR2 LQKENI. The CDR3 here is CASSSSQGVEQFF. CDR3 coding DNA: TGTGCCAGCTCATCCTCACAGGGGGTTGAGCAGTTCTTC. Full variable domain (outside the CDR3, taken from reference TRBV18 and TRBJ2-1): NAGVMQNPRHLVRRRGQEARLRCSPMKGHSHVYWYRQLPEEGLKFMVYLQKENIIDESGMPKERFSAEFPKEGPSILRIQQVVRGDSAAYFCASSSSQGVEQFFGPGTRLTVL.

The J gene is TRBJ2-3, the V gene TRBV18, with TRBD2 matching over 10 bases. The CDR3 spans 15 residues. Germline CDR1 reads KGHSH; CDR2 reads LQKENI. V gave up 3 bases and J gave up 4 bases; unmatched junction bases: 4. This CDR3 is CASSPTLAGADTQYF. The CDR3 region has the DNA TGTGCCAGCTCACCGACTCTAGCGGGGGCAGATACGCAGTATTTT.

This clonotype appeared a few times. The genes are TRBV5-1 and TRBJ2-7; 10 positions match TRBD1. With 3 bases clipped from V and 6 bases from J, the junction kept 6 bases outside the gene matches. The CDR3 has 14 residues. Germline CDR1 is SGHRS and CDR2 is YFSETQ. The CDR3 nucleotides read TGCGCCAGCAGCTCGGGGACAGGGGACATCGAGCAGTACTTC. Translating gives CASSSGTGDIEQYF.

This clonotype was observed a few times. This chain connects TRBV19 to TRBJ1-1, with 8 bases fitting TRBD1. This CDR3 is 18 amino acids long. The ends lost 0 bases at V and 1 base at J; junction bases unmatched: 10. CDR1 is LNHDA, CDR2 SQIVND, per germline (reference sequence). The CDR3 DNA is TGTGCCAGTAGTATAGAACCGGGACAGGTCGTGTGGAACACTGAAGCTTTCTTT. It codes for CASSIEPGQVVWNTEAFF. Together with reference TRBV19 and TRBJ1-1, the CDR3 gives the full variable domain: DGGITQSPKYLFRKEGQNVTLSCEQNLNHDAMYWYRQDPGQGLRLIYYSQIVNDFQKGDIAEGYSVSREKKESFPLTVTSAQKNPTAFYLCASSIEPGQVVWNTEAFFGQGTRLTVV.